This TCR beta chain appears in the sequencing data of a study of shared clonotypes between healthy human individuals. Naive CD8 cells, CD45RO-negative and positively selected for CCR7, excluded terminally differentiated effector memory CD45RA+ cells. V was clipped by 2 bases and J by 1 base, with 20 bases between them. Germline V gene sequence: CDR1 MDHEN, CDR2 SYDVKM. This CDR3 is built from 18 residues. The table came from immunoSEQ multiplex PCR; TCRdb's copy has only in-frame clones and leaves some out. Found here are about 1.9 million clones, 85% to 95% of them singletons; the top ten hold approximately 1.6%.

J is TRBJ1-1 and V is TRBV28; D is uncertain. The material sequenced was naive CD8+ T cells from PBMCs. The TCR comes from a man in his late teens or twenties in good health. Some clones in this sample may be carry-over from other donors' samples. The CDR3 loop reads CASSLGPWASQGNTEAFF. CDR3 DNA: TGTGCCAGCAGTTTAGGACCATGGGCGTCCCAAGGGAACACTGAAGCTTTCTTT.